This T cell receptor beta chain was retrieved from a study of T-cell reconstitution after alpha-beta-depleted transplantation in children. Germline CDR1 is DFQATT and CDR2 is SNEGSKA (reference sequence). This CDR3 is 11 amino acids long. Preparation of the TCRbeta library involved a method that used unique molecular identifiers. Via MiXCR, TCRdb re-called the PCR reads, giving one row per CDR3 protein. The sample carries about 690,000 distinct CDR3 sequences, around 16% recorded once. This chain joins TRBV20-1 and TRBJ2-5; no clear D gene. This TCR was recovered from a human donor who donated a stem cell graft to a child with acute myeloid leukemia. The starting material was PBMCs from the stem cell graft donor, obtained from the stem cell graft. The CDR3 coding sequence is TGCGGAGCAGAATTCTCGGAGACCCAGTACTTC. Protein sequence: CGAEFSETQYF.